This TCR beta chain was identified in a study of OX40 agonist ivuxolimab in advanced cancers. Study at large: Enrollees could have had prior anti-PD-1, anti-PD-L1 or anti-CTLA-4 therapy, which approximately 38% had received.

With respect to this clone: No antigen is known for it.

Germline CDR1 is SEHNR and CDR2 is FQNEAQ (reference sequence). Trimming shortened V by 5 bases and J by 1 base, and 5 bases separated the two germline ends. The CDR3 extends over 12 amino acids. Findings and limits, study-wide: Expanded clones tended on average to be more numerous among CD8+ T cells than CD4+. At 0.1 to 3.0 mg/kg and by week 6, clonal expansion occurred in CD4+ and CD8+ blood T cells.

Assay: immunoSEQ multiplex PCR; the TCRdb copy retains only in-frame clones and omits some. The table shows some 71,000 clones, with about nine tenths occurring only once. This clonotype was obtained from an adult with an advanced solid tumor such as melanoma, head and neck, liver or kidney cancer. The sequenced sample was CD4+ or CD8+ T cells sorted from blood, obtained in a trial of the OX40 agonist ivuxolimab. This chain connects TRBV7-9 to TRBJ2-5; D is unresolved. CDR3 DNA: TGTGCCAGCAGCACCGTCCAAGAGACCCAGTACTTC. The encoded protein is CASSTVQETQYF.